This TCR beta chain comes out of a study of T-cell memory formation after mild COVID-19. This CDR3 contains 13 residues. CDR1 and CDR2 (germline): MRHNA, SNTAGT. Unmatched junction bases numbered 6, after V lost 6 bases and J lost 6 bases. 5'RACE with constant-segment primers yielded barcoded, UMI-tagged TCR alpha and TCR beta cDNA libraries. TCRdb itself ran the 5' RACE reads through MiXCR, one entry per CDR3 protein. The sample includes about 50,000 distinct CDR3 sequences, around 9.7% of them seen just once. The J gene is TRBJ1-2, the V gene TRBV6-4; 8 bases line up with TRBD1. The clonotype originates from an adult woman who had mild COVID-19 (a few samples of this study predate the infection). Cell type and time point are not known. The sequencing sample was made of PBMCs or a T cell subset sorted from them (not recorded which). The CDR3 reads CASRAGGDHGYTF. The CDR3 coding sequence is TGTGCCAGCAGGGCAGGGGGCGACCATGGCTACACCTTC.